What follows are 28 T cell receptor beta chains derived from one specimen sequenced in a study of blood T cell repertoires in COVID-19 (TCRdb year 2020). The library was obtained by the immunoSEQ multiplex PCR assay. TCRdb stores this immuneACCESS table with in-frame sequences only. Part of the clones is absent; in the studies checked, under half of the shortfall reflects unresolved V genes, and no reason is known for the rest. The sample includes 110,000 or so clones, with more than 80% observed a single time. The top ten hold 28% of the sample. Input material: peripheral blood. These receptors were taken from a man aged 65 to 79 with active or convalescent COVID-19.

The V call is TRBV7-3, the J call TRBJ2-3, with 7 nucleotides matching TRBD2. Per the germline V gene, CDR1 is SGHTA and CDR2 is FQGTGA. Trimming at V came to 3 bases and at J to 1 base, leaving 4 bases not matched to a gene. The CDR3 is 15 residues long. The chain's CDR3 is CASSLGLAGTDTQYF. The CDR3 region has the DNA TGTGCCAGCAGCTTGGGGCTAGCGGGCACAGATACGCAGTATTTT.

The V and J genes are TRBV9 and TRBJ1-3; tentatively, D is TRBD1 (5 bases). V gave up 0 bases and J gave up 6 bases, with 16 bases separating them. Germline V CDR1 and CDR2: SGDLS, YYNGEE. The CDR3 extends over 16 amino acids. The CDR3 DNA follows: TGTGCCAGCAGCGTAGGTACAGGCCTCTTTCTAAACACCATATATTTT. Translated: CASSVGTGLFLNTIYF.

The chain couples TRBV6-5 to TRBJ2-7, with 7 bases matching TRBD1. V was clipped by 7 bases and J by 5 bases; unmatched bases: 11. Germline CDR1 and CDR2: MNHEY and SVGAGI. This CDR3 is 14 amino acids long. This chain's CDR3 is CASTQPTGLNEQYF. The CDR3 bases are TGTGCCAGCACCCAACCGACAGGGCTCAACGAGCAGTACTTC.

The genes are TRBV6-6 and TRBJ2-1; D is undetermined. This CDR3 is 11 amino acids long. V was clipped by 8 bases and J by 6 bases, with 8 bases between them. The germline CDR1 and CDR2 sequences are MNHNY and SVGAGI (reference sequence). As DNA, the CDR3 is TGTGCCAGCTTAGGCGGCAATGAGCAGTTCTTC. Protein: CASLGGNEQFF.

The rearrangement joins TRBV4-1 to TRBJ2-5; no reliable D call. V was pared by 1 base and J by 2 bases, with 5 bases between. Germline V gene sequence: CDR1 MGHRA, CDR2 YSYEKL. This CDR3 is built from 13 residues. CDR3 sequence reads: CASSQARQETQYF. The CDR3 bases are TGCGCCAGCAGCCAAGCGCGACAAGAGACCCAGTACTTC.

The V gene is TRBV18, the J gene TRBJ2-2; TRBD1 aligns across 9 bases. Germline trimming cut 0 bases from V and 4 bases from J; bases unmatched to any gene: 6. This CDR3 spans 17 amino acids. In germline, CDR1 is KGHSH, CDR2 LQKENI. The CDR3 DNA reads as TGTGCCAGCTCACCACCAGTTGGACAGGGGATCACCGGGGAGCTGTTTTTT. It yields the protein CASSPPVGQGITGELFF.

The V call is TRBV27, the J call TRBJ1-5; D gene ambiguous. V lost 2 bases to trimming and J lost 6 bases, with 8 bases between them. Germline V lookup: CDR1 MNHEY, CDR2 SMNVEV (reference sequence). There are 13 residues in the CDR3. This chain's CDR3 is CASSLEGGQPQHF. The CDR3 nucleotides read TGTGCCAGCAGTTTAGAGGGCGGTCAGCCCCAGCATTTT.

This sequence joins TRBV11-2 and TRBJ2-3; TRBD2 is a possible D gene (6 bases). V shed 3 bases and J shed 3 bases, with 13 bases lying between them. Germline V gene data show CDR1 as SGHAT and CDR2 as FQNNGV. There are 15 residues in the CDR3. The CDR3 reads CASSLGLGVTDTQYF. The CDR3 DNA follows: TGTGCCAGCAGCTTGGGACTCGGAGTAACAGATACGCAGTATTTT.

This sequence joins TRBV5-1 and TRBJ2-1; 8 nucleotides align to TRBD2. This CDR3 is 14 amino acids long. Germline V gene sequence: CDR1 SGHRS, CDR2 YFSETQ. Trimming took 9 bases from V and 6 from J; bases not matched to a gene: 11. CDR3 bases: TGCGCCACCGGGGCGGGGACTAGTGTCAATGAGCAGTTCTTC. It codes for CATGAGTSVNEQFF. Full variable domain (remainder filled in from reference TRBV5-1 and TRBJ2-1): KAGVTQTPRYLIKTRGQQVTLSCSPISGHRSVSWYQQTPGQGLQFLFEYFSETQRNKGNFPGRFSGRQFSNSRSEMNVSTLELGDSALYLCATGAGTSVNEQFFGPGTRLTVL.

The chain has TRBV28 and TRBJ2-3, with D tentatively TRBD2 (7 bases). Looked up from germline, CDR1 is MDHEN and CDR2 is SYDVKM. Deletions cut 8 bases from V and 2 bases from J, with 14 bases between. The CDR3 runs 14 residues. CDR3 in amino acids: CASEGGLHTDTQYF. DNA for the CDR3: TGTGCCAGCGAGGGGGGGCTACACACAGATACGCAGTATTTT.

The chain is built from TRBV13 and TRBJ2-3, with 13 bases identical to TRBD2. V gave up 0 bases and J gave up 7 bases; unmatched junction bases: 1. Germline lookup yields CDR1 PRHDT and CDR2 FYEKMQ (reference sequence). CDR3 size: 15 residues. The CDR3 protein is CASSLGLAGGNTQYF. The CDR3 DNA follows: TGTGCCAGCAGCTTAGGACTAGCGGGAGGGAATACGCAGTATTTT.

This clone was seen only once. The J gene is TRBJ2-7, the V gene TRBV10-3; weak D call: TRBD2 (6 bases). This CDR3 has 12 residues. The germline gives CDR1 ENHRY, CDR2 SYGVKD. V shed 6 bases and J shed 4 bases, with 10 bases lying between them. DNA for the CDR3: TGTGCCATCAGCGGAGGGGATTACGAGCAGTACTTC. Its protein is CAISGGDYEQYF.

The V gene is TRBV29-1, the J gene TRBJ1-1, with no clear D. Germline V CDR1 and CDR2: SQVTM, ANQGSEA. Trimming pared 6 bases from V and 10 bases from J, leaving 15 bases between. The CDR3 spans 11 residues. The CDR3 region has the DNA TGCAGCGTCGACTTACCCGTAGGAGCTTTCTTT. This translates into CSVDLPVGAFF.

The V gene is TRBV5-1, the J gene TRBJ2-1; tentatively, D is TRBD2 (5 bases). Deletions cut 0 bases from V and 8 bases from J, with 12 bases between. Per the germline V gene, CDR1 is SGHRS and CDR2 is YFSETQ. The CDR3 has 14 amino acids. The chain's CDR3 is CASSLAALRDEQFF. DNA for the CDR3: TGCGCCAGCAGCTTGGCGGCCCTGAGGGATGAGCAGTTCTTC.

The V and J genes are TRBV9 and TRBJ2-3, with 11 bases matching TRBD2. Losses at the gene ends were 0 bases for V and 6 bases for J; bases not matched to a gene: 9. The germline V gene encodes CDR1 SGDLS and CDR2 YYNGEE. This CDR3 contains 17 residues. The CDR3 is CASSVGSSGRVSDTQYF. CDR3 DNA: TGTGCCAGCAGCGTAGGAAGTAGCGGGAGGGTAAGCGATACGCAGTATTTT.

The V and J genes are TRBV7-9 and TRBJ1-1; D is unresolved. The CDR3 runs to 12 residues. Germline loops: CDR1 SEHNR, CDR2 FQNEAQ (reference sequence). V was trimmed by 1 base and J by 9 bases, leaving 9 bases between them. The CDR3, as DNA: TGTGCCAGCAGCTTAGAGTGGGCGAAAGCTTTCTTT. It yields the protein CASSLEWAKAFF.

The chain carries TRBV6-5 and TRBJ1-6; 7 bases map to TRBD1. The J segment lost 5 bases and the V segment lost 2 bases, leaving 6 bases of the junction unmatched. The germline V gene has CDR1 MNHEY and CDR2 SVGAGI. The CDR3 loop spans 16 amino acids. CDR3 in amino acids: CASSYKGAANNSPLHF. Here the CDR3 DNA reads TGTGCCAGCAGTTACAAGGGGGCAGCCAATAATTCACCCCTCCACTTT.

CDR3 coding DNA: TGCGCCAGCAGCTTGGGCACTTCCTACAATGAGCAGTTCTTC. It specifies CASSLGTSYNEQFF. The chain carries TRBV5-1 and TRBJ2-1, with D unclear. CDR3 length equals 14 residues. With 0 bases removed from V and 1 base from J, the gap between germline ends came to 5 bases. Looked up from germline, CDR1 is SGHRS and CDR2 is YFSETQ.

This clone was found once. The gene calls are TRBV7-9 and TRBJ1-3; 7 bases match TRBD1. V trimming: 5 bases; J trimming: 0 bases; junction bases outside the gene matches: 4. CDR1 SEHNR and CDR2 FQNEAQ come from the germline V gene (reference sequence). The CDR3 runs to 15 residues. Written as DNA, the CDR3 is TGTGCCAGCAGCCAGGGACAGAGCTCTGGAAACACCATATATTTT. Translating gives CASSQGQSSGNTIYF.

The CDR3 bases are TGTGCCAGCAGCATTGACAGGGACCATGAGCAGTTCTTC. It codes for CASSIDRDHEQFF. V and J are TRBV7-3 and TRBJ2-1, with TRBD1 identical over 7 bases. The length of the CDR3 is 13 residues. V lost 5 bases to trimming and J lost 8 bases; unmatched junction nucleotides: 6. The germline gives CDR1 SGHTA, CDR2 FQGTGA.

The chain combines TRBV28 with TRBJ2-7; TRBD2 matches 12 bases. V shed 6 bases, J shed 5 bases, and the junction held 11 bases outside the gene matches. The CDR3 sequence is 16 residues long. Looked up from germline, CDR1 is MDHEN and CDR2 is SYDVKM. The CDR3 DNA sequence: TGTGCCAGCAGCTGGACTAGCGGGACATTCGGGGACGAGCAGTACTTC. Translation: CASSWTSGTFGDEQYF.

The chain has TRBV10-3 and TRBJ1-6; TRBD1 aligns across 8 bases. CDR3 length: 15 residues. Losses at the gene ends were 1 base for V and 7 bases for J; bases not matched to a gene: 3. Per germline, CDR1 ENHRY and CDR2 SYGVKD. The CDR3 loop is CAISELGQGNSPLHF. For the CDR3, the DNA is TGTGCCATCAGTGAGTTAGGACAGGGCAATTCACCCCTCCACTTT.

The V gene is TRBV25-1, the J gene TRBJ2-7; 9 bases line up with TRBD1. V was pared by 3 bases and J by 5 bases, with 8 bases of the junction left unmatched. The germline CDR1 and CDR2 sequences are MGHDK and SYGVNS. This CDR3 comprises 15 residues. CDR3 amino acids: CASSDSGQGIHEQYF. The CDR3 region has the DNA TGTGCCAGCAGTGATTCGGGACAGGGTATCCACGAGCAGTACTTC.

The CDR3 reads CASSDLRAGGFQPQHF. The CDR3 coding sequence is TGTGCCAGCAGTGACCTACGAGCAGGGGGATTTCAGCCCCAGCATTTT. This chain joins TRBV28 and TRBJ1-5; the match to TRBD1 covers 7 bases. In germline, CDR1 is MDHEN, CDR2 SYDVKM. This CDR3 region has 16 residues. Losses at the gene ends were 5 bases for V and 6 bases for J; bases not matched to a gene: 13.

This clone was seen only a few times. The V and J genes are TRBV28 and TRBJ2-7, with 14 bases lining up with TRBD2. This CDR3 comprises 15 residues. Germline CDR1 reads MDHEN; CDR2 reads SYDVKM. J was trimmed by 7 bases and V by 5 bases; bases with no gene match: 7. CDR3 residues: CASSPPGLAGAEQYF. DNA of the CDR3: TGTGCCAGCAGTCCCCCGGGACTAGCGGGAGCTGAGCAGTACTTC.

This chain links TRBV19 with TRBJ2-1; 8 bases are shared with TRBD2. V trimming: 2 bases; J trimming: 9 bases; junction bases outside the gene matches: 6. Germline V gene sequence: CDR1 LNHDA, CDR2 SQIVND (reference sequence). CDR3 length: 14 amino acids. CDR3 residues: CASSILAGAGEQFF. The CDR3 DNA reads TGTGCCAGTAGTATACTAGCGGGTGCAGGTGAGCAGTTCTTC.

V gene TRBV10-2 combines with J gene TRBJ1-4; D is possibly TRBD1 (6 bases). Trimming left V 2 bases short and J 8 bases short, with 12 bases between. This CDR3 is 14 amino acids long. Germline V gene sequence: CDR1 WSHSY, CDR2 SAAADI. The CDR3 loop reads CASSEVGAREKLFF. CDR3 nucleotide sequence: TGCGCCAGCAGTGAGGTGGGGGCGAGGGAAAAACTGTTTTTT.

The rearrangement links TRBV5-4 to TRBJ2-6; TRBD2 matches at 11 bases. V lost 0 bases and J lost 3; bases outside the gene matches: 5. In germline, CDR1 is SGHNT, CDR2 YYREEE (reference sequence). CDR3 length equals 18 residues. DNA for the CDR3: TGTGCCAGCAGCTTGGGACTAGCGGGATTGCTTGGGGCCAACGTCCTGACTTTC. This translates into CASSLGLAGLLGANVLTF.